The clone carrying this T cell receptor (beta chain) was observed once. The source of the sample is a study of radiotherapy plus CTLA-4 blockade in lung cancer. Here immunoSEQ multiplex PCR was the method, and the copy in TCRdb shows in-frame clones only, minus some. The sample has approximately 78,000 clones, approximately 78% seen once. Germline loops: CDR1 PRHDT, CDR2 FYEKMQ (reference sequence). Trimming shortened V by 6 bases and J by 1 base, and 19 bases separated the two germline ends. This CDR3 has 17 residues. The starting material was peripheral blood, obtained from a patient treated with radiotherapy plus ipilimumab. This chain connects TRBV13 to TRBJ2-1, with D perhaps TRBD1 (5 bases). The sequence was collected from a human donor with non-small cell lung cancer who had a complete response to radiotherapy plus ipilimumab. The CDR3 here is CASRILFGGHSYNEQFF. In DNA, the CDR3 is TGTGCCAGCAGGATCCTTTTTGGCGGACATTCCTACAATGAGCAGTTCTTC.